One T cell receptor beta chain is described in this entry. The antigen remains unidentified. This sample is drawn from a study of cytomegalovirus exposure and HLA in healthy donors. CDR3 length: 13 amino acids. Germline V gene sequence: CDR1 MNHEY, CDR2 SVGAGI. V gave up 4 bases and J gave up 7 bases; unmatched junction bases: 3. Vbeta (60) and Jbeta (13) primers were used in the PCR. The table came from immunoSEQ multiplex PCR; TCRdb's copy has only in-frame clones and leaves some out. Of 75,000 to 90,000 clones in the sample, approximately 80% are singletons; the top ten hold 3.3%. Study-level points and caveats: Presence/absence results assume similar sequencing depth per donor, which may not hold. In a later analysis, specific HLA alleles were associated with some 16,000 TCR beta sequences at a 0.05 false discovery rate. Fewer N-insertions than the roughly 670-donor mean were reportedly shown by an Asian-associated ancestry cluster in a later analysis.

The sequencing sample was made of PBMCs. The chain carries TRBV6-5 and TRBJ1-5; 8 bases are a match to TRBD1. The TCR was taken from a man in his forties or fifties in good health and CMV-seronegative. The CDR3 region is CASSSGQGQPQHF. CDR3 coding DNA: TGTGCCAGCAGTTCAGGACAGGGACAGCCCCAGCATTTT.